These T cell receptor beta chains were read from a single sample in a study of T cell responses to AZD1222 COVID-19 vaccine. Assay: immunoSEQ multiplex PCR; the TCRdb copy retains only in-frame clones and omits some. This sample has some 180,000 clones, with around 93% found just once. Material: peripheral blood, obtained 28 days after the second dose of the MenACWY control vaccine. The receptors were sampled from an adult who received the MenACWY meningococcal vaccine as a control. Each CDR3 is given with its conserved first and last residue. The D gene is left open where the match is weak.

14 TRBJ1-1 TRBV7-2 NA CASSSFGARTEAFF TGTGCCAGCAGCTCATTCGGGGCGCGTACTGAAGCTTTCTTT
14 TRBJ2-5 TRBV7-2 NA CASSYGRGQETQYF TGTGCCAGCAGCTACGGTCGGGGTCAAGAGACCCAGTACTTC
15 TRBJ2-5 TRBV7-9 TRBD1 CASSLGQGGRETQYF TGTGCCAGCAGCCTCGGACAGGGTGGGCGAGAGACCCAGTACTTC
17 TRBJ2-2 TRBV7-9 NA CASSPLGGQRHTGELFF TGTGCCAGCAGTCCATTGGGCGGACAGAGACACACCGGGGAGCTGTTTTTT
15 TRBJ2-5 TRBV5-1 NA CASSLPQGTQETQYF TGCGCCAGCAGCTTACCCCAGGGGACACAAGAGACCCAGTACTTC
11 TRBJ1-4 TRBV20-1 TRBD1 CSAQDREKLFF TGCAGTGCCCAGGACAGGGAAAAACTGTTTTTT
20 TRBJ2-6 TRBV6-2/TRBV6-3 TRBD1 CASSYVLGTGGHSGANVLTF TGTGCCAGCAGTTACGTCTTAGGGACAGGGGGCCACTCTGGGGCCAACGTCCTGACTTTC
16 TRBJ1-1 TRBV19 NA CASSIWAGLKNTEAFF TGTGCCAGTAGTATTTGGGCTGGGCTAAAGAACACTGAAGCTTTCTTT
17 TRBJ2-6 TRBV29-1 NA CSVERHGTLSGANVLTF TGCAGCGTTGAACGACATGGTACCCTCTCTGGGGCCAACGTCCTGACTTTC
14 TRBJ2-5 TRBV30 NA CAWGGHGGKETQYF TGTGCCTGGGGGGGACACGGGGGAAAAGAGACCCAGTACTTC
16 TRBJ2-3 TRBV3-1/TRBV3-2 TRBD2 CASSQYGSGGGDTQYF TGTGCCAGCAGCCAATATGGTAGCGGGGGGGGAGATACGCAGTATTTT
14 TRBJ1-1 TRBV24-1 TRBD1 CATSDSGTGESAFF TGTGCCACCAGTGATTCCGGGACAGGGGAGTCGGCTTTCTTT
13 TRBJ1-2 TRBV19 NA CASSLGGADGYTF TGTGCCAGTAGTCTTGGGGGCGCTGATGGCTACACCTTC
13 TRBJ1-1 TRBV3-1/TRBV3-2 TRBD1 CASSQDRGTEAFF TGTGCCAGCAGCCAGGACAGGGGAACTGAAGCTTTCTTT
15 TRBJ1-2 TRBV10-3 NA CAISASVGRDGGYTF TGTGCCATCAGTGCATCGGTAGGCAGGGACGGTGGCTACACCTTC
14 TRBJ2-1 TRBV5-1 TRBD1 CASSSGPGGDEQFF TGCGCCAGTTCCAGCGGGCCAGGGGGCGATGAGCAGTTCTTC
13 TRBJ1-3 TRBV2 TRBD1 CASSQGGYNTIYF TGTGCCAGCAGTCAGGGGGGGTACAACACCATATATTTT
12 TRBJ2-3 TRBV7-9 NA CASSSLWPPEYF TGTGCCAGCAGCTCCCTATGGCCCCCGGAGTATTTT
20 TRBJ1-1 TRBV11-3 TRBD1 CASSLEWDPGQGPSEDEAFF TGTGCCAGCAGCTTAGAGTGGGACCCGGGACAGGGCCCCTCGGAGGATGAAGCTTTCTTT
16 TRBJ2-5 TRBV5-1 NA CASSTLGTLRAETQYF TGCGCCAGCAGCACCTTGGGGACCTTGCGGGCGGAGACCCAGTACTTC
14 TRBJ1-4 TRBV6-5 TRBD1 CASSYDRGNEKLFF TGTGCCAGCAGTTACGACAGGGGTAATGAAAAACTGTTTTTT
14 TRBJ1-5 TRBV25-1 NA CASSESGINQPQHF TGTGCCAGCAGTGAATCGGGGATAAATCAGCCCCAGCATTTT
16 TRBJ1-1 TRBV18 NA CASSRLEQPSNTEAFF TGTGCCAGCTCACGGTTAGAGCAACCTTCGAACACTGAAGCTTTCTTT
15 TRBJ2-5 TRBV9 TRBD2 CASSVGAGYQETQYF TGTGCCAGCAGCGTGGGAGCGGGGTACCAAGAGACCCAGTACTTC
12 TRBJ1-2 TRBV12-3/TRBV12-4 NA CASTWALYGYTF TGTGCCAGCACCTGGGCCCTCTATGGCTACACCTTC